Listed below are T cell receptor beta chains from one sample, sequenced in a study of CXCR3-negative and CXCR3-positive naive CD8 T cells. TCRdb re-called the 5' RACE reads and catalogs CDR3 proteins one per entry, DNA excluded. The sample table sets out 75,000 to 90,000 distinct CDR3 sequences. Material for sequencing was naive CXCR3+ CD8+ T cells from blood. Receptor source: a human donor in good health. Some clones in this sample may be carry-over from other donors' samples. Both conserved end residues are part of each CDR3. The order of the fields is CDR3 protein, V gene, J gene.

CDR3aa: CASSLPSLNTQYF
v_gene: TRBV28
j_gene: TRBJ2-3

CDR3aa: CASSLTGVYEQYF
v_gene: TRBV5-1
j_gene: TRBJ2-7

CDR3aa: CSASIGAEGYTF
v_gene: TRBV20-1
j_gene: TRBJ1-2

CDR3aa: CASSYRGPVSQETQYF
v_gene: TRBV6-5
j_gene: TRBJ2-5

CDR3aa: CSVNREGRTYEQYF
v_gene: TRBV29-1
j_gene: TRBJ2-7

CDR3aa: CASSLLAGGEQYF
v_gene: TRBV2
j_gene: TRBJ2-7

CDR3aa: CASSYALGRSGNTIYF
v_gene: TRBV12-3/TRBV12-4
j_gene: TRBJ1-3

CDR3aa: CASSLAGGRNEQFF
v_gene: TRBV5-1
j_gene: TRBJ2-1

CDR3aa: CASLSRRVYGYTF
v_gene: TRBV28
j_gene: TRBJ1-2

CDR3aa: CASSDRGQETQYF
v_gene: TRBV28
j_gene: TRBJ2-5

CDR3aa: CASSPRGSGRYSYEQYF
v_gene: TRBV21-1
j_gene: TRBJ2-7

CDR3aa: CASSPVPGQHYGYTF
v_gene: TRBV5-5
j_gene: TRBJ1-2

CDR3aa: CASSYSGVSETQYF
v_gene: TRBV6-2/TRBV6-3
j_gene: TRBJ2-5

CDR3aa: CASSIGPEAFF
v_gene: TRBV19
j_gene: TRBJ1-1

CDR3aa: CASSETDSGPEAFF
v_gene: TRBV7-9
j_gene: TRBJ1-1

CDR3aa: CASSLARNEQFF
v_gene: TRBV5-1
j_gene: TRBJ2-1

CDR3aa: CASSVEGAIYEQFF
v_gene: TRBV2
j_gene: TRBJ2-1

CDR3aa: CSVDGSRGDQPQHF
v_gene: TRBV29-1
j_gene: TRBJ1-5

CDR3aa: CASSLEQDPYGYTF
v_gene: TRBV7-9
j_gene: TRBJ1-2

CDR3aa: CASSYQAPLSEDLDRTANYGYTF
v_gene: TRBV6-2/TRBV6-3
j_gene: TRBJ1-2

CDR3aa: CASSLAFRDRPYNEQFF
v_gene: TRBV11-1
j_gene: TRBJ2-1

CDR3aa: CATSRGDRGAPYEQYF
v_gene: TRBV15
j_gene: TRBJ2-7

CDR3aa: CASSQRTDYEQYF
v_gene: TRBV2
j_gene: TRBJ2-7

CDR3aa: CASSYLAAEETQYF
v_gene: TRBV6-2/TRBV6-3
j_gene: TRBJ2-5

CDR3aa: CASSYSGTDYEQYF
v_gene: TRBV6-6
j_gene: TRBJ2-7

CDR3aa: CASSDYRTGGETQYF
v_gene: TRBV14
j_gene: TRBJ2-5

CDR3aa: CASSSEGYEQYF
v_gene: TRBV28
j_gene: TRBJ2-7

CDR3aa: CASSPVTGWNTEAFF
v_gene: TRBV7-6
j_gene: TRBJ1-1

CDR3aa: CASSRPGSHYEQYF
v_gene: TRBV7-6
j_gene: TRBJ2-7

CDR3aa: CASNGLGRNTEAFF
v_gene: TRBV6-1
j_gene: TRBJ1-1

CDR3aa: CASSFRDRGKYEQYF
v_gene: TRBV28
j_gene: TRBJ2-7

CDR3aa: CSVAASGVNEQFF
v_gene: TRBV29-1
j_gene: TRBJ2-1

CDR3aa: CASSLAGTSTDTQYF
v_gene: TRBV28
j_gene: TRBJ2-3

CDR3aa: CASSLTGQSNQPQHF
v_gene: TRBV7-3
j_gene: TRBJ1-5

CDR3aa: CASHTGEIAKNIQYF
v_gene: TRBV5-1
j_gene: TRBJ2-4

CDR3aa: CASSSYRVNTEAFF
v_gene: TRBV5-1
j_gene: TRBJ1-1

CDR3aa: CASSFRLRALSTDTQYF
v_gene: TRBV5-1
j_gene: TRBJ2-3

CDR3aa: CSDQTADTQYF
v_gene: TRBV29-1
j_gene: TRBJ2-3

CDR3aa: CASSLDVYNEQFF
v_gene: TRBV28
j_gene: TRBJ2-1

CDR3aa: CASRGGNRETQYF
v_gene: TRBV5-1
j_gene: TRBJ2-5

CDR3aa: CATFDPGADTQYF
v_gene: TRBV7-6
j_gene: TRBJ2-3

CDR3aa: CASSESVLAVYEQYF
v_gene: TRBV28
j_gene: TRBJ2-7

CDR3aa: CASSLVPYEQYF
v_gene: TRBV7-9
j_gene: TRBJ2-7

CDR3aa: CASTPKGLDRGPANYGYTF
v_gene: TRBV2
j_gene: TRBJ1-2

CDR3aa: CSVRAPCYEQYF
v_gene: TRBV29-1
j_gene: TRBJ2-7

CDR3aa: CASSPTTGLAVAKNIQYF
v_gene: TRBV21-1
j_gene: TRBJ2-4

CDR3aa: CASSQSKWGGGAPEKLFF
v_gene: TRBV23-1
j_gene: TRBJ1-4

CDR3aa: CASSLEAGGNTEAFF
v_gene: TRBV7-6
j_gene: TRBJ1-1

CDR3aa: CASSPGGRATDTQYF
v_gene: TRBV9
j_gene: TRBJ2-3

CDR3aa: CASSRGQGSNEQYF
v_gene: TRBV3-1
j_gene: TRBJ2-7

CDR3aa: CASSQDLGLAQSTDTQYF
v_gene: TRBV4-3
j_gene: TRBJ2-3

CDR3aa: CASSLRALSNQPQHF
v_gene: TRBV7-2
j_gene: TRBJ1-5

CDR3aa: CASTSTSGYSYNEQFF
v_gene: TRBV5-4
j_gene: TRBJ2-1